The present entry profiles one T cell receptor (beta chain) with its context. Its antigen is still unknown. The record originates from a study of cytomegalovirus exposure and HLA in healthy donors. Germline V gene lookup returns CDR1 MNHEY and CDR2 SVGAGI. The trim removed 4 bases at V and 8 bases at J, leaving 4 bases unmatched. This CDR3 region has 14 residues. General observations from the study: Immune exposure data for these donors was limited to CMV serostatus.

This PCR relied on a set of 60 Vbeta primers and 13 Jbeta primers. Here immunoSEQ multiplex PCR was the method, and the copy in TCRdb shows in-frame clones only, minus some. The sample holds under 150,000 clones, roughly 77% seen once. The chain links TRBV6-5 to TRBJ1-6, with 8 positions matching TRBD1. The source is a female donor in good health and CMV-seronegative. The material sequenced was PBMCs. The CDR3 sequence is CASSSGQEDSPLHF. The CDR3 DNA reads as TGTGCCAGCAGTTCGGGACAGGAGGATTCACCCCTCCACTTT.